What follows is one TCR beta chain and its context. The primer mix had 60 Vbeta and 13 Jbeta primers. Here immunoSEQ multiplex PCR was the method, and the copy in TCRdb shows in-frame clones only, minus some. The sample consists of over 150,000 clones, around 80% of them appearing once. The data stem from a study of cytomegalovirus exposure and HLA in healthy donors. Trimming took off 7 bases at V and 0 bases at J, with 12 bases between the two ends. Germline CDR1 and CDR2: MNHNS and SASEGT. The CDR3 sequence is 14 residues long. This clonotype was sampled from a woman between 35 and 50 years old in good health and CMV-seronegative. Material: PBMCs. The gene calls are TRBV6-1 and TRBJ1-1; weak D call: TRBD1 (6 bases). The CDR3 sequence is CASTGTPMNTEAFF. Written as DNA, the CDR3 is TGTGCCAGCACTGGGACACCGATGAACACTGAAGCTTTCTTT.